Below are 4 T cell receptor beta chains sequenced from a single sample in a study of blood T cell repertoires in COVID-19. Method: immunoSEQ multiplex PCR; TCRdb's copy keeps in-frame clones and lacks some. The repertoire holds 100,000 to 150,000 clones, with around 88% as singletons. Material: peripheral blood. The receptors come from a man over 45 with acute or convalescent COVID-19.

This clone was seen just once. This chain joins TRBV29-1 and TRBJ1-2; D is unclear. The V end lost 7 bases, the J end lost 7 bases, and 13 bases lay between the germline ends. This CDR3 has 11 amino acids. Germline assignment: CDR1 SQVTM and CDR2 ANQGSEA. For the CDR3, the DNA is TGCAGCGGTTTCGGGTCGGGTGGCTACACCTTC. It codes for CSGFGSGGYTF.

This clone showed up just once. The genes are TRBV6-5 and TRBJ1-5; perhaps TRBD1 as D (5 bases). The ends were cut back, 6 bases at V and 0 bases at J, with 12 bases in the middle. The CDR3 totals 15 residues. The germline gives CDR1 MNHEY, CDR2 SVGAGI. CDR3 residues: CASRLRQHSNQPQHF. The DNA for the CDR3 is TGTGCCAGCAGGCTTAGACAGCATAGCAATCAGCCCCAGCATTTT.

CDR3 protein: CASSQSQDYSNQPQHF. In nucleotides, the CDR3 is TGTGCCAGCAGCCAATCTCAGGACTATAGCAATCAGCCCCAGCATTTT. This chain connects TRBV4-2 to TRBJ1-5, with no clear D. The V end was cut by 2 bases, the J end by 0 bases, with 11 bases between. The CDR3 is made up of 16 amino acids. Germline V gives CDR1 LGHNA, CDR2 YNFKEQ.

This chain links TRBV30 with TRBJ2-5; the match to TRBD1 covers 8 bases. There are 13 residues in the CDR3. J gave up 4 bases and V 3 bases, and 4 bases lay outside the gene matches. CDR1 GTSNPN and CDR2 SVGIG come from the germline V gene (reference sequence). CDR3 in amino acids: CAWRGTGRETQYF. The CDR3 DNA reads as TGTGCCTGGAGGGGGACAGGACGAGAGACCCAGTACTTC. Together with reference TRBV30 and TRBJ2-5, the CDR3 gives the full variable domain: SQTIHQWPATLVQPVGSPLSLECTVEGTSNPNLYWYRQAAGRGLQLLFYSVGIGQISSEVPQNLSASRPQDRQFILSSKKLLLSDSGFYLCAWRGTGRETQYFGPGTRLLVL.